Sequencing of this TCR beta chain was carried out in a study of shared clonotypes between healthy human individuals. Clones were read by immunoSEQ multiplex PCR, and TCRdb kept only the in-frame ones, dropping some. The data contain more than 2,000,000 clones, roughly 93% of them singletons. Regarding this clone: Its antigen remains unidentified.

Study-wide points: Lower generation probabilities were found for non-shared clonotypes than for those shared by all four donors. The sampled material consisted only of blood, and tissue repertoires are likely to differ.

The clonotype comes from a man in his late teens or twenties in good health. Some clones in this sample may be carry-over from other donors' samples. Sequenced: naive CD4+ T cells from PBMCs. Sample subset: CD45RA+ positively selected.

CDR3 in amino acids: CASRAIAGGPYNEQFF. The DNA of the CDR3 is TGCGCCAGCCGGGCCATAGCGGGAGGTCCCTACAATGAGCAGTTCTTC. The chain is built from TRBV5-1 and TRBJ2-1; 10 positions match TRBD2. The CDR3 is 16 amino acids. Germline CDR1 SGHRS, CDR2 YFSETQ. V gave up 7 bases and J gave up 2 bases; unmatched junction bases: 9.